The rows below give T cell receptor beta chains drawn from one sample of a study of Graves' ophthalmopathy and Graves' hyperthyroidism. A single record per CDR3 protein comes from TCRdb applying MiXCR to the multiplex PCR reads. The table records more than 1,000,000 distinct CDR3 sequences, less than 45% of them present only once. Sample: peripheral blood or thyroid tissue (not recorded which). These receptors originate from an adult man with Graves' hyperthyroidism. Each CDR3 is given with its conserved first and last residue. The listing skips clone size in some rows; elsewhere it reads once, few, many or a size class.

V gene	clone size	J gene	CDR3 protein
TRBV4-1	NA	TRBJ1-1	CASSLRDREGEAFF
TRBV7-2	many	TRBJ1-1	CASSPLMNTEAFF
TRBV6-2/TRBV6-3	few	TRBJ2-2	CASSYATAGELFF
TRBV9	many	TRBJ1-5	CASSVGTGDPNQPQHF
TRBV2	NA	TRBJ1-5	CASGGGEETQHF
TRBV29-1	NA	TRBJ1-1	CSVQRTGTGGRNTEAFF
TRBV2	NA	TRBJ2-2	CASSPPRLAGTTGELFF
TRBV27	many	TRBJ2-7	CASSRGGYEQYF
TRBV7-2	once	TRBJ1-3	CANSLAYGGTVSSGNTIYF
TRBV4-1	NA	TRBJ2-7	CASSQRGVAGSYEQYF
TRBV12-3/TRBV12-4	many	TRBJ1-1	CASSAGLGLGDTEAFF
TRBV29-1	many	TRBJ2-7	CSAMTSGATYEQYF
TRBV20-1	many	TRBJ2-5	CSANSGVKETQYF
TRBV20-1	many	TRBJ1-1	CSASGAGANTEAFF
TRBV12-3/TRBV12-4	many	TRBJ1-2	CASTSRQGPNYGYTF
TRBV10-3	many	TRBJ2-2	CAISEGVNTGELFF
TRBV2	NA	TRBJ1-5	CASSTTGDVVNQPQHF
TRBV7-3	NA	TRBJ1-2	CASSLPPGQGSGYTF
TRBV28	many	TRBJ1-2	CASRLLQVYGYTF
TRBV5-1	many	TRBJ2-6	CASSVTGTGVAGANVLTF
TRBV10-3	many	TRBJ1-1	CAIKGDRTEAFF
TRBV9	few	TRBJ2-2	CASSNRAYTGELFF